This entry features one T cell receptor (beta chain) sequence. This clonotype was seen repeatedly, ten times or more. This clone's antigen is unknown. The input lacks base qualities; no much larger clone sits a single base away. The sample originates from a study of identical twins (dated by TCRdb to between 2015 and 2016). For context, the study as a whole: TCR alpha and beta repertoires from monozygotic twins, unrelated adults of various ages and cord blood were deep-sequenced to test whether fetal clonotypes persist. To rule out contamination, replicate twin experiments were performed at different times with different library preparation protocols. On the study overall, not on this receptor specifically: In monozygotic twins, out-of-frame TCR alpha sharing was systematically underestimated by recombination models, although the models agreed with sharing between unrelated individuals. Excess twin sharing in beta out-of-frame sequences was weaker because fewer shared sequences lowered the signal-to-noise ratio. Fewer insertions were carried by abundant cord blood beta clonotypes, a similar but weaker trend appeared in young adult naive repertoires, and no such trend appeared in memory repertoires. Zero-insertion analyses could be partly confounded by invariant T cells such as MAIT and iNKT, although diverse VJ usage argued against such confounding for most clonotypes. Because the same donors could not be followed over many years, the conclusions relied on cross-sectional statistical analysis. Out-of-frame TCR alpha sequences shared between twins showed an excess of low generation-probability sequences compared with coincidental sharing between unrelated individuals.

All donors were healthy Caucasians. The study also sequenced three unrelated non-twin adults: a male aged 18 to 29, a male aged 50 to 59 and a female aged 50 to 59. Miltenyi CD45RO+ enrichment and human naive T-cell isolation kits were used to isolate memory (CD45RO+) and naive T cells from PBMC. Library prep was done by 5' RACE. The sample was run on an Illumina HiSeq 2000. A universal primer binding site was introduced by template switching, and a unique molecular identifier was present in the final cDNA, enabling accurate counting of TCR cDNA molecules. First-strand cDNA for TCR alpha and beta chains was synthesized from specific primers in the conserved constant-segment region. Each cDNA library was double barcoded, with a SMART-Mk sample barcode plus Illumina barcodes, to control for contamination. Two successive PCR steps introduced TruSeq adapter sequences along with Illumina sample barcodes. The TCR alpha and beta cDNA libraries were sequenced on the Illumina HiSeq platform using custom primers. In the paper's pipeline: Unique molecular identifiers were extracted from raw reads with MiGEC, and CDR3 positions were determined with MiXCR. For each individual, recombination models were inferred using an EM algorithm with the repgenHMM and IGoR tools. The analysis of shared clonotypes was done with the tcR package in R, with sharing normalized by the product of cloneset sizes. To study raw recombination free of thymic and clonal selection effects, out-of-frame nonproductive sequences were analyzed. TCRdb handled the public reads itself, with Q25 trimming in fastp and clone calling in MiXCR, and kept productive beta chains. Each entry merges the rows of one CDR3 protein and shows their most common DNA and genes. It is TCRdb's table, rather than the study itself, that gives the V and J calls and clone size. Within this sample are roughly 690,000 distinct CDR3 sequences, with around 6% of them counted one time only. The top ten constitute about 1.8% of the sample.

The CDR3 runs 18 residues from the cysteine to the phenylalanine. Just CDR3 DNA is preserved here, 54 bases in frame from base 1. CDR1 and CDR2 are drawn from the germline V gene: LGHNA, YNFKEQ. Ends trimmed: V by 1 base, J by 0 bases; bases unmatched to a gene: 3. The chain uses TRBV4-2 and TRBJ2-6, and TRBD1 matches 10 of the central bases. The sequencing sample was made of naive T cells sorted from blood. In light of the paper, this sample's cell subset or site label describes: cells isolated with a human naive T-cell isolation kit. The sequence came from a man between 18 and 29 years old in good health. The CDR3 has the sequence CASSQVGQGTSGANVLTF. The nucleotide sequence is TGTGCCAGCAGCCAAGTGGGACAGGGGACCTCTGGGGCCAACGTCCTGACTTTC.